This entry describes one T cell receptor (beta chain). This clonotype turned up a few times. Its antigen is still unknown. The sample holds no much larger clone one base away, and base qualities are not on file. The data were taken from a study of T cell repertoires in cytomegalovirus infection (dated 2019 in TCRdb). Regarding the research as a whole: Because public TCR beta signatures pointed to carriage of CMV infection together with the matching HLA type, the HLA type of each donor mattered for the analysis.

The sequencing machine was an Illumina HiSeq 1500. TCRdb reanalyzed the raw reads on its own, using fastp at Q25 for trimming and MiXCR for clone calling, and kept in-frame beta chains. Every entry covers one CDR3 protein and lists the most common genes and DNA from its rows. This sample comprises about 160,000 distinct CDR3 sequences, 17% of them detected only once. Around 20% of the sample is taken by the ten largest. The germline V gene (reference sequence) supplies CDR1 DFQATT and CDR2 SNEGSKA. Between the V and J ends, shortened by 1 base and 0 bases respectively, the junction contains 9 bases. From the cysteine through the phenylalanine, the CDR3 covers 14 amino acids. CDR3 DNA is the only sequence kept; it has 42 bases, read in frame from the first base. Results and caveats for the whole study, not just this receptor: In the ex vivo response, HLA-C-restricted CMV-specific TCR beta clonotypes were dominant, and in two of eight donors the single most frequent clonotype came from this HLA-C-restricted group. In both this cohort and an independent 352-donor cohort, the cumulative frequency of public TCR beta family members distinguished carriers of CMV infection plus the relevant HLA type.

The chain employs TRBV20-1 and TRBJ1-1; confidence is insufficient to name the D gene. The receptor was isolated from a human donor in good health (CMV status not recorded). Some clones in this sample may be carry-over from other donors' samples. The sequenced sample consisted of CD8+ T cells from PBMCs. The nucleotides are TGCAGTGCTAGAGGGTATCCTCTGAACACTGAAGCTTTCTTT. Its coded protein is CSARGYPLNTEAFF.